Below, 18 T cell receptor beta chains from the same sample are listed, as sequenced in a study of cytomegalovirus exposure and HLA in healthy donors. A multiplex PCR was run with 60 Vbeta primers and 13 Jbeta primers. TCRdb's copy holds only in-frame clones and misses some; the assay was immunoSEQ multiplex PCR. The table records about 160,000 clones, about 65% of them present only once. Sequencing was carried out using PBMCs. These receptors came from a woman aged 18-35 years in good health and CMV-seropositive.

This chain links TRBV7-2 with TRBJ2-7; 9 bases fit TRBD1. This CDR3 region has 15 residues. Germline V gene lookup returns CDR1 SGHTA and CDR2 FQGNSA. V was clipped by 1 base and J by 6 bases; unmatched bases: 7. The DNA of the CDR3 is TGTGCCAGCAGCTTAGAGGGGACAGGGCTCCTCGAGCAGTACTTC. This sequence encodes CASSLEGTGLLEQYF.

The chain has TRBV4-3 and TRBJ1-1; tentative D call: TRBD1 (6 bases). CDR3 size: 16 residues. The germline V and J ends were trimmed by 0 bases and 3 bases, with 14 bases remaining between them. Germline values: CDR1 LGHNA, CDR2 YSLEER. The CDR3 coding sequence is TGCGCCAGCAGCCAAGACCACAGGGTCCGGGACACTGAAGCTTTCTTT. Its translation is CASSQDHRVRDTEAFF.

The gene calls are TRBV28 and TRBJ2-5; TRBD1 matches at 7 bases. The CDR3 has 14 amino acids. V trimming: 3 bases; J trimming: 4 bases; junction bases outside the gene matches: 5. CDR1 is MDHEN and CDR2 is SYDVKM in the germline V gene. The CDR3 DNA reads as TGTGCCAGCAGTTTCAGGACAGGACCAGAGACCCAGTACTTC. Encoded protein: CASSFRTGPETQYF.

This CDR3 reads CASSRRTGGETQYF. CDR3 in DNA: TGTGCCAGCAGCCGTCGGACGGGAGGGGAGACCCAGTACTTC. V usage is TRBV5-4 and J usage is TRBJ2-5; 8 positions match TRBD2. Trimming removed 4 bases from V and 5 bases from J; junction bases left unmatched: 7. Germline V CDR1 and CDR2: SGHNT, YYREEE (reference sequence). CDR3 length: 14 residues.

The V call is TRBV28, the J call TRBJ1-2; 7 bases line up with TRBD1. This CDR3 region has 17 residues. Germline V CDR1 and CDR2: MDHEN, SYDVKM. The ends lost 3 bases at V and 2 bases at J; junction bases unmatched: 12. CDR3 region: CASSLERGRGVNYGYTF. Written as DNA, the CDR3 is TGTGCCAGCAGTTTGGAGAGGGGCAGGGGGGTGAACTATGGCTACACCTTC.

This clone was observed a handful of times. The rearrangement joins TRBV28 to TRBJ2-7; 10 nucleotides align to TRBD1. This CDR3 spans 15 amino acids. V shed 5 bases and J 5 bases; nucleotides not matched to a gene: 9. The germline gives CDR1 MDHEN, CDR2 SYDVKM. The CDR3 here is CASSVSGTGAHEQYF. As DNA, the CDR3 is TGTGCCAGCAGTGTATCCGGGACAGGGGCACACGAGCAGTACTTC.

The chain is built from TRBV27 and TRBJ2-7, with D tentatively TRBD1 (5 bases). The CDR3 sequence is 13 residues long. Trimming removed 5 bases from V and 3 bases from J, with 11 bases in between. Germline V lookup: CDR1 MNHEY, CDR2 SMNVEV (reference sequence). The CDR3 DNA reads as TGTGCCAGCAGTGAAGTAGGGGTCTACGAGCAGTACTTC. Translated: CASSEVGVYEQYF.

This clone was detected only once. The CDR3 loop reads CAWSGRQSYEQYF. CDR3 nucleotides: TGTGCCTGGAGTGGGCGACAGTCCTACGAGCAGTACTTC. The chain recombines TRBV30 with TRBJ2-7; possibly TRBD1 for D (5 bases). Looked up from germline, CDR1 is GTSNPN and CDR2 is SVGIG (reference sequence). Trimming took 1 base from V and 1 from J, leaving 8 bases between them. CDR3 size: 13 residues.

The chain joins TRBV5-1 to TRBJ2-2; 9 nucleotides align to TRBD1. The CDR3 is 17 amino acids. Germline CDR1 SGHRS, CDR2 YFSETQ. The V segment lost 6 bases and the J segment 5 bases; nucleotides outside the gene matches: 14. In DNA form, the CDR3 reads TGCGCCAGCACTCAAACAGGGGGCGCGGGGATTACCGGGGAGCTGTTTTTT. Translating it yields CASTQTGGAGITGELFF.

The chain carries TRBV6-5 and TRBJ2-7; 9 positions match TRBD1. CDR1 is MNHEY and CDR2 is SVGAGI in the germline V gene. Germline trimming cut 11 bases from V and 5 bases from J; bases unmatched to any gene: 13. The CDR3 has 14 amino acids. Here the CDR3 DNA reads TGTGCCTCAACCACCGGGACAGGGTCCAACGAGCAGTACTTC. Amino acids: CASTTGTGSNEQYF.

This chain uses TRBV7-9 with TRBJ1-2; D is unclear. The CDR3 is made up of 15 amino acids. Germline V gene sequence: CDR1 SEHNR, CDR2 FQNEAQ (reference sequence). With 3 bases removed from V and 1 base from J, the gap between germline ends came to 12 bases. The CDR3 DNA sequence: TGTGCCAGCAGCTTTATTCTACCTTTTAACTATGGCTACACCTTC. This translates into CASSFILPFNYGYTF. The full variable domain, rest sourced from reference TRBV7-9 and TRBJ1-2, is DTGVSQNPRHKITKRGQNVTFRCDPISEHNRLYWYRQTLGQGPEFLTYFQNEAQLEKSRLLSDRFSAERPKGSFSTLEIQRTEQGDSAMYLCASSFILPFNYGYTFGSGTRLTVV.

Note on this clone: The same CDR3 also results from other DNA sequences found in this sample. The V gene is TRBV28, the J gene TRBJ1-3; possible D gene TRBD1, 6 bases. This CDR3 has 15 amino acids. V was pared by 7 bases and J by 5 bases, with 18 bases between. Looked up from germline, CDR1 is MDHEN and CDR2 is SYDVKM. CDR3 protein: CASTSGDRTRNTIYF. The CDR3 nucleotides are TGTGCCAGCACATCAGGGGACCGAACGAGAAACACCATATATTTT. Together with reference TRBV28 and TRBJ1-3, the CDR3 gives the full variable domain: DVKVTQSSRYLVKRTGEKVFLECVQDMDHENMFWYRQDPGLGLRLIYFSYDVKMKEKGDIPEGYSVSREKKERFSLILESASTNQTSMYLCASTSGDRTRNTIYFGEGSWLTVV.

The chain couples TRBV19 to TRBJ2-2, with a weak D call TRBD2 (6 bases). Looked up from germline, CDR1 is LNHDA and CDR2 is SQIVND (reference sequence). The CDR3 consists of 17 residues. V lost 3 bases, J lost 0 bases, and 14 bases lay in between. CDR3 in DNA: TGTGCCAGTAGTATTGACGTTAGCGGAGCGAACACCGGGGAGCTGTTTTTT. This encodes CASSIDVSGANTGELFF.

The chain is built from TRBV19 and TRBJ1-5; D gene unclear. The ends were cut back, 3 bases at V and 3 bases at J, with 9 bases in the middle. This CDR3 region has 14 residues. In germline, CDR1 is LNHDA, CDR2 SQIVND (reference sequence). This CDR3 is CASSISGLNQPQHF. CDR3 nucleotide sequence: TGTGCCAGTAGTATTTCGGGTCTCAATCAGCCCCAGCATTTT.

The V gene is TRBV4-2, the J gene TRBJ2-7, with D perhaps TRBD2 (7 bases). V was shortened by 0 bases and J by 4 bases, with 19 bases between the two germline ends. Germline V gene lookup returns CDR1 LGHNA and CDR2 YNFKEQ. The CDR3 has 17 amino acids. CDR3 coding DNA: TGTGCCAGCAGCCAAGAGTTGGGGGCTAGCGGCTTTTACGAGCAGTACTTC. It translates to CASSQELGASGFYEQYF.

V usage is TRBV10-3 and J usage is TRBJ2-7; D is possibly TRBD1 (5 bases). CDR3 length: 15 amino acids. The germline V gene encodes CDR1 ENHRY and CDR2 SYGVKD. Between the trimmed V and J ends, which lost 3 bases and 2 bases, there was a span of 14 bases. Written as DNA, the CDR3 is TGTGCCATCAGTGATGACCAGGGTATCGCCTACGAGCAGTACTTC. It specifies CAISDDQGIAYEQYF.

The rearrangement uses TRBV18 and TRBJ1-5, with D perhaps TRBD1 (5 bases). This CDR3 contains 18 residues. Trimming took 1 base from V and 0 from J, leaving 16 bases between them. Germline V gene sequence: CDR1 KGHSH, CDR2 LQKENI. The CDR3 DNA reads as TGTGCCAGCTCACCACGGTTGTCGGGGGACCTTAGCAATCAGCCCCAGCATTTT. Its protein product is CASSPRLSGDLSNQPQHF.

V is TRBV13 and J is TRBJ2-7; TRBD2 is a possible D gene (5 bases). In germline, CDR1 is PRHDT, CDR2 FYEKMQ (reference sequence). V was cut by 5 bases and J by 0 bases, with 14 bases left in between. The CDR3 is 15 amino acids. The CDR3: CASSQREGSSYEQYF. The CDR3 DNA sequence: TGTGCCAGCAGCCAAAGAGAGGGAAGCTCCTACGAGCAGTACTTC.